The entry below gives a single T cell receptor (beta chain) sequence along with its context. Its antigen is unknown. The template was genomic DNA from peripheral blood, not RNA. The data are from a study of T cell repertoires in aging, cancer and after chemotherapy. Study conclusions and caveats: No conclusions about immunological memory after chemotherapy can be drawn from the repertoire data.

Rearranged V-D-J TRB sequences were amplified with a mixed TRB-A/B primer pool. In TCRdb, the multiplex PCR reads were re-called with MiXCR into one record per CDR3 protein. Counted here are about 10,000 distinct CDR3 sequences, around half occurring once; the ten biggest clones make up roughly a fifth. Trimming took 5 bases from V and 0 from J; bases not matched to a gene: 2. Germline CDR1 and CDR2: KGHSH and LQKENI. The CDR3 has 14 residues. This chain links TRBV18 with TRBJ2-3, with 7 nucleotides matching TRBD1. Sequenced input: blood. The clonotype comes from a human donor in good health. CDR3: CASSWDSSTDTQYF. The CDR3 bases are TGTGCCAGCTCATGGGACAGTAGCACAGATACGCAGTATTTT.